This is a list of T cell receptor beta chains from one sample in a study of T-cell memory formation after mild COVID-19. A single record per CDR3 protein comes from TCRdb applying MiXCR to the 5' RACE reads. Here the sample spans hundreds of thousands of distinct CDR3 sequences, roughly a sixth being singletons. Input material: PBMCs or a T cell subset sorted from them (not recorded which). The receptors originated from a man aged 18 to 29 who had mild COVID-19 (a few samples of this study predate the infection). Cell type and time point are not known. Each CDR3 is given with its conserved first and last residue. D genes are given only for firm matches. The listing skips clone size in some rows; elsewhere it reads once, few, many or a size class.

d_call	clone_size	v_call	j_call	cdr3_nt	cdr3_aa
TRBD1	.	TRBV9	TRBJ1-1	TGTGCCAGCAGCCCACAGGGGGTAGGAGCTTTCTTT	CASSPQGVGAFF
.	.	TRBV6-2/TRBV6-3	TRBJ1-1	TGTGCCAGCAGTTACGCGCCCAACACTGAAGCTTTCTTT	CASSYAPNTEAFF
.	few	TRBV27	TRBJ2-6	TGTGCCAGCAGTCCTACGGGGGTAACCAACGTCCTGACTTTC	CASSPTGVTNVLTF
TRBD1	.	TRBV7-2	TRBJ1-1	TGTGCCAGCAGTCTGGGACAGCGGGGGAACACTGAAGCTTTCTTT	CASSLGQRGNTEAFF
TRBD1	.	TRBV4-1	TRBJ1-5	TGCGCCAGCAGCCAACAGGGGGCAAGCAATCAGCCCCAGCATTTT	CASSQQGASNQPQHF
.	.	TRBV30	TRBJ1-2	TGTGCCTGGAGTGTACGGCCTGGGGTTGGTGGCTACACCTTC	CAWSVRPGVGGYTF
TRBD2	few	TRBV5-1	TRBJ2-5	TGCGCCAGCCAGCTGGGGGGGGAGACCCAGTACTTC	CASQLGGETQYF
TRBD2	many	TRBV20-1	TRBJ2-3	TGCAGTGCTAGGCGGGGGGGAGATACGCAGTATTTT	CSARRGGDTQYF
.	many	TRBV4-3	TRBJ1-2	TGCGCCAGCAGCCAACAGGGTTATGGCTACACCTTC	CASSQQGYGYTF
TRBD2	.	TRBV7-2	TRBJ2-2	TGTGCCAGCAGCTTAAGGTCTTTCGGCGGGGGGAAGCTAGGCGGGGAGCTGTTTTTT	CASSLRSFGGGKLGGELFF
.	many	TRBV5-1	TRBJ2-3	TGCGCCAGCAGCTTCTGGGAGAGCACAGATACGCAGTATTTT	CASSFWESTDTQYF
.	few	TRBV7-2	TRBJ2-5	TGTGCCAGCCGCTCTTGGTCTGCCCAGTACTTC	CASRSWSAQYF
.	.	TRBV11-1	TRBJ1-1	TGTGCCAGCAGCTTGGCAGCATGGGTAACTGAAGCTTTCTTT	CASSLAAWVTEAFF
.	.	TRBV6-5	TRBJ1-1	TGTGCCAGCAGTTACTCGGCCAGGGGCGGGGGAATGAACACTGAAGCTTTCTTT	CASSYSARGGGMNTEAFF
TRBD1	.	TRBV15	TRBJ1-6	TGTGCCACCAGTGACAGGGGGAATTCACCCCTCCACTTT	CATSDRGNSPLHF
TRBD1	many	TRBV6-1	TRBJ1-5	TGTGCCAGCAGCAGGACAGGCGGGAGCAATCAGCCCCAGCATTTT	CASSRTGGSNQPQHF
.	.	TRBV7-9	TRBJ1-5	TGTGCCAGCAGCTTGGCCCCGGCGGGACCTACCCCGAGGACGCAGCATTTT	CASSLAPAGPTPRTQHF
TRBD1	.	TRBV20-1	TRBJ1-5	TGCAGTGCTAGAGCAGGGGGGAGAGAACAGCCCCAGCATTTT	CSARAGGREQPQHF
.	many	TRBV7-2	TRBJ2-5	TGTGCCAGCAGCTGGGAGTTGAACCTAGAAGAGACCCAGTACTTC	CASSWELNLEETQYF
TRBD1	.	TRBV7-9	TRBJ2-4	TGTGCCAGCAGTAGGGACAGGGGGAACATTCAGTACTTC	CASSRDRGNIQYF
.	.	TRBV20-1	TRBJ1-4	TGCAGTGCTAGAGGGGAGGGAGAGGGCTGGGAAAAACTGTTTTTT	CSARGEGEGWEKLFF
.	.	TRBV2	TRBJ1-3	TGTGCCAGCAGGCGCCGACAGTTCTCTGGAAACACCATATATTTT	CASRRRQFSGNTIYF
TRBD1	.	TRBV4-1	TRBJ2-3	TGCGCCAGCAGCTCAATTCCGGGACAGACGACCACAGATACGCAGTATTTT	CASSSIPGQTTTDTQYF
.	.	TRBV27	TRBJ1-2	TGTGCCAGCAGGAGAGGGGGGGCAGGCTATGGCTACACCTTC	CASRRGGAGYGYTF
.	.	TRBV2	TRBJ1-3	TGTGCCAGCAGTGGCCAGGCAATCTCTGGAAACACCATATATTTT	CASSGQAISGNTIYF
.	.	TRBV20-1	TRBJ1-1	TGCAGTGCTAGAGATAGCCGGGGCCCGAACACTGAAGCTTTCTTT	CSARDSRGPNTEAFF
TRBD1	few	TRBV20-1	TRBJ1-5	TGCAGTGCTAGAGGTCCCCGGACAGGGGGCAATCAGCCCCAGCATTTT	CSARGPRTGGNQPQHF
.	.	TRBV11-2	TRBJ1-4	TGTGCCAGCACCACAACCGAAAATGAAAAACTGTTTTTT	CASTTTENEKLFF
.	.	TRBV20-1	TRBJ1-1	TGCAGTGCTCGAAGACAACGGATTGGGTCCACTGAAGCTTTCTTT	CSARRQRIGSTEAFF
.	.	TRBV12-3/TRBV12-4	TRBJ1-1	TGTGCCAGCACCCCCACCCGGGGGATGGGGAACACTGAAGCTTTCTTT	CASTPTRGMGNTEAFF
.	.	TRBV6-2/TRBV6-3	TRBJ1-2	TGTGCCCACAGGGACGCTTCTCTCGGCTACACCTTC	CAHRDASLGYTF
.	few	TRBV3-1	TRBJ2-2	TGTGCCAGCAGCAGGGAAGCTTCGAACACCGGGGAGCTGTTTTTT	CASSREASNTGELFF
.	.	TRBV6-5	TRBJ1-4	TGTGCCAGCAGTTACTCCTACCCCGGGAGAGGTGAAAAACTGTTTTTT	CASSYSYPGRGEKLFF
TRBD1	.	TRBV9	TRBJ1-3	TGTGCCAGCAGCGGAGGGACAGTTAGGCGAAACACCATATATTTT	CASSGGTVRRNTIYF
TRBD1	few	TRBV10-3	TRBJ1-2	TGTGCCATCAGCCTGACAGGGGGCGAGGGTGGCTACACCTTC	CAISLTGGEGGYTF
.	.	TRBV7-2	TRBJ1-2	TGTGCCAGCAGCACCTACAAGGTAGACTATGGCTACACCTTC	CASSTYKVDYGYTF
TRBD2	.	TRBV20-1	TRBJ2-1	TGCAGTGCTAGATACCATGAGCGGGGGTGGCAGTTCTTC	CSARYHERGWQFF
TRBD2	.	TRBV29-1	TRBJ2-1	TGCAGCGCTGGGACTAGCGGGGCCAATGAGCAGTTCTTC	CSAGTSGANEQFF
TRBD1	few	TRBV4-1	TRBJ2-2	TGCGCCAGCAGTCGGACAGGGGGGGTAGCCGGGGAGCTGTTTTTT	CASSRTGGVAGELFF
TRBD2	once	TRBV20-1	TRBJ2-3	TGCAGTGCTAGAGTTCCCCTGCGGGGGGGAAATACGCAGTATTTT	CSARVPLRGGNTQYF
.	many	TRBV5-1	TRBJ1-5	TGCGCCAGCAGTCATCAGCCCCAGCATTTT	CASSHQPQHF
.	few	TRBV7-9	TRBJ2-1	TGTGCCAGCAGCTTCACAGGGTCCTACAATGAGCAGTTCTTC	CASSFTGSYNEQFF
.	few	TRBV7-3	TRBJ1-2	TGTGCCAGCAGCCCCGCAGCAAACAGGGCCTATGGCTACACCTTC	CASSPAANRAYGYTF
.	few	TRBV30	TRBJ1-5	TGTGCCTGGAGTGTAGGAAGTGGCGGCAATCAGCCCCAGCATTTT	CAWSVGSGGNQPQHF
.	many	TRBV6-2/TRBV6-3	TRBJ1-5	TGTGCCAGCAGTGAGGCCTCCGGGTATCAGCCCCAGCATTTT	CASSEASGYQPQHF